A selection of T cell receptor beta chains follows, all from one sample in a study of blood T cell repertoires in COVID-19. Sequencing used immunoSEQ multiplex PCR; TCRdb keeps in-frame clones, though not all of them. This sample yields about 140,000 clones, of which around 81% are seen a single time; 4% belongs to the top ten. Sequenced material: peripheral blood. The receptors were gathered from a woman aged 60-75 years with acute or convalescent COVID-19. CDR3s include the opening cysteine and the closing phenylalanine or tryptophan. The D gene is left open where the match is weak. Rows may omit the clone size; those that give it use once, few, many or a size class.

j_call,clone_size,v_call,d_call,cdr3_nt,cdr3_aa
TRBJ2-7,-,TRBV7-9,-,TGTGCCAGCAGATCGGGGACCTACGAGCAGTACTTC,CASRSGTYEQYF
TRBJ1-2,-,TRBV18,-,TGTGCCAGCTCACCACCTTTCTCGGGGTTGGGCTACACCTTC,CASSPPFSGLGYTF
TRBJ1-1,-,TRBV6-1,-,TGTGCCAGCAGTGACAGGGGAAACACTGAAGCTTTCTTT,CASSDRGNTEAFF
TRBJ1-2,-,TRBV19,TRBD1,TGTGCCAGTAGTACAAGGGACAGGGAGACTGGCTATGGCTACACCTTC,CASSTRDRETGYGYTF
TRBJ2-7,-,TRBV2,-,TGTGCCAGCACCCTTATCTACGAGCAGTACTTC,CASTLIYEQYF
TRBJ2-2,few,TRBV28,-,TGTGCCAGCAGTTTGGAGAGAGGCGCCGGGGAGCTGTTTTTT,CASSLERGAGELFF
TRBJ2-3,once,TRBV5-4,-,TGTGCCAGCAGCTTGGCCGCGGTAGATACGCAGTATTTT,CASSLAAVDTQYF
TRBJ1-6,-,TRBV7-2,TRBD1,TGTGCCAGCAGCCCGGACAGGGTGGGAAATTCACCCCTCCACTTT,CASSPDRVGNSPLHF
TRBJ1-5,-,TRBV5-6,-,TGTGCCAGCAGCTCACAGGGTCTTCAGCCCCAGCATTTT,CASSSQGLQPQHF
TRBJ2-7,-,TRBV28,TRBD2,TGTGCCAGCAGCGGGACTAGCGGGAGGAGTTCATACTTC,CASSGTSGRSSYF
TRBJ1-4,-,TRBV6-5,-,TGTGCCAGCGACGAAGGCGGGAATGAAAAACTGTTTTTT,CASDEGGNEKLFF
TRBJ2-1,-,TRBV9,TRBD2,TGTGCCAGCAGCCCCGCGGGGGGCTTCTTCGATGAGCAGTTCTTC,CASSPAGGFFDEQFF
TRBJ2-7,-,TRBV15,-,TGTGCCACCAGCAGCCGGCGCGGGATGGCCTACGAGCAGTACTTC,CATSSRRGMAYEQYF
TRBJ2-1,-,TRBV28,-,TGTGCCAGCAGTCCTCACACTACCCGCTCCTACAATGAGCAGTTCTTC,CASSPHTTRSYNEQFF
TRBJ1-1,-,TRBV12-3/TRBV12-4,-,TGTGCCAGCAGTTATACAGAGTACACTGAAGCTTTCTTT,CASSYTEYTEAFF
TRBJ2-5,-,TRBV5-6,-,TGTGCCAGCAGCTTGGATCCAGGCCAAGAGACCCAGTACTTC,CASSLDPGQETQYF
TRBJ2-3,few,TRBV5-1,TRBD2,TGCGCCAGCAGCTTGGGACTAGCGGGATTCACAGATACGCAGTATTTT,CASSLGLAGFTDTQYF
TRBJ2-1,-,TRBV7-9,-,TGTGCCAGCAGCTTGGAGACTGGACTCAACAATGAGCAGTTCTTC,CASSLETGLNNEQFF
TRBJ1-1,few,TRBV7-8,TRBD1,TGTGCCAGCAGCTTGGGACAGTGGAGCACTGAAGCTTTCTTT,CASSLGQWSTEAFF
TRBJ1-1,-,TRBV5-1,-,TGCGCCAGCAGCTTGGACAGGTTGGCTGAAGCTTTCTTT,CASSLDRLAEAFF
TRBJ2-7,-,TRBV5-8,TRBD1,TGTGCCAGCAGCTTGTACAGGGGAAGAGACGAGCAGTACTTC,CASSLYRGRDEQYF
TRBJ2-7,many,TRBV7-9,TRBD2,TGTGCCAGCAGCTGGACTAGCGGGAGGGCCGTGGGGTCCTACGAGCAGTACTTC,CASSWTSGRAVGSYEQYF
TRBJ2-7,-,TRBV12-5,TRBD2,TGTGCTAGTGGTTTGGAAATAGGGACTAGCGGGGACTTC,CASGLEIGTSGDF
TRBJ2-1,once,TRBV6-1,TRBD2,TGTACCAGCAGTGACGCTTTAGCGGGCGGATACAATGAGCAGTTCTTC,CTSSDALAGGYNEQFF
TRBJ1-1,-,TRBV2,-,TGTGCCAGCAGTGAAGCGGGGCGAGCTTTCTTT,CASSEAGRAFF
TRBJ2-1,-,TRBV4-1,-,TGCGCCAGCAGCCAAGCAGGTGAGCAGTTCTTC,CASSQAGEQFF
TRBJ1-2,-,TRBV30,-,TGTGCCTGGATCTATTCAGGGGCCCTCTATGGCTACACCTTC,CAWIYSGALYGYTF
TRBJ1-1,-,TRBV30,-,TGTGCCTGGAGTAGTCCTGCAGTCTTGGCTTTCTTT,CAWSSPAVLAFF
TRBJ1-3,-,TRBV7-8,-,TGTGCCAGCAGCTCTGGCGGCACCATATATTTT,CASSSGGTIYF
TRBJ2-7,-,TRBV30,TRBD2,TGTGCCTGGAGTGTAGGTCCGGGAGGGAGGGAGCAGTACTTC,CAWSVGPGGREQYF
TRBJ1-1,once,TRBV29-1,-,TGCAGCGTCCGACCCTGGGGGGGGACTGAAGCTTTCTTT,CSVRPWGGTEAFF
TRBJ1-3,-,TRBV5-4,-,TGTGCCAGCAGCCTGACAGTTGACTCTGGAAACACCATATATTTT,CASSLTVDSGNTIYF
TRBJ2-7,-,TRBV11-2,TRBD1,TGTGCCAGCAGCTTCGGACAGGGGGCGCGCCCGAGCTCCTACGAGCAGTACTTC,CASSFGQGARPSSYEQYF
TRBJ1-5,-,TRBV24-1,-,TGTGCCACCATCGGGCGTAGAAGAGGGCTCAATCAGCCCCAGCATTTT,CATIGRRRGLNQPQHF